Listed here are 22 T cell receptor beta chains from one sample, sequenced in a study of tumor-infiltrating lymphocytes in primary liver carcinoma. Co-extraction of RNA and DNA was performed on 20-30 mg of unsorted bulk tissue. With a constant-region primer, TCR beta cDNA was made from approximately 450 ng of total RNA. Three nested multiplex PCR rounds of slightly modified ARM-PCR generated TCR beta libraries. Running roughly 10 cycles apiece, the first two PCR rounds relied on TRBV1-TRBV30 forward primers together with a C-beta reverse primer. TCRdb independently ran MiXCR on the multiplex PCR reads; one entry per CDR3 protein. Of roughly 86,000 distinct CDR3 sequences listed, roughly 70% were seen once; the top ten hold 27%. Sequences were obtained from tumor-adjacent normal liver tissue. The receptor set was obtained from a man in his forties with primary liver carcinoma and hepatitis B virus infection.

Turning to this clonotype: One junction end does not reproduce the germline sequence, and a read error may be involved. This chain uses TRBV11-2 with TRBJ2-5, with TRBD1 as a possible D gene (6 bases). The CDR3 is 16 amino acids. Germline loops: CDR1 SGHAT, CDR2 FQNNGV. This CDR3 reads CASSIPTGPRQEPQYF. CDR3 nucleotides: TGTGCCAGCAGTATCCCCACAGGGCCTCGTCAAGAGCCCCAGTACTTC.

This chain joins TRBV7-9 and TRBJ2-2; TRBD2 agrees at 7 bases. The V segment lost 3 bases and the J segment 6 bases; nucleotides outside the gene matches: 7. Germline loops: CDR1 SEHNR, CDR2 FQNEAQ (reference sequence). The CDR3 totals 15 residues. The CDR3 DNA reads TGTGCCAGCAGCTTGCGGGAGTTGTTCGCCGGGGAGCTGTTTTTT. The encoded protein is CASSLRELFAGELFF.

This clonotype was found once. The CDR3 does not end in the conserved phenylalanine or tryptophan, so this is likely a read error. The limits of the CDR3 on the DNA are not certain, so only TCRdb's listed CDR3 is given. This chain joins TRBV11-2 and TRBJ2-1; TRBD2, the table's D call, was not compared with the DNA. The CDR3 spans 15 amino acids, including both terminal residues. Germline values: CDR1 SGHAT, CDR2 FQNNGV. CDR3 sequence reads: CASSLEGRSDNERFL.

As concerns this clonotype: This may be a read error: a much more frequent sequence differs by one nucleotide. V is TRBV4-1 and J is TRBJ2-7; maybe TRBD2 (6 bases). The germline V gene has CDR1 MGHRA and CDR2 YSYEKL. This CDR3 is 15 amino acids long. Trimming pared 1 base from V and 0 bases from J, leaving 10 bases between. CDR3 sequence reads: CASSQVVTSSYEQYF. Here the CDR3 DNA reads TGCGCCAGCAGCCAAGTAGTGACTAGCTCCTACGAGCAGTACTTC.

Comments on this clonotype: No conserved phenylalanine or tryptophan is present at the end of the CDR3, so a read error is the likely explanation. The chain recombines TRBV11-2 with TRBJ1-1, with D possibly being TRBD1 (5 bases). With 10 bases removed from V and 3 bases from J, the gap between germline ends came to 15 bases. This CDR3 spans 13 amino acids. Germline V gene sequence: CDR1 SGHAT, CDR2 FQNNGV. DNA of the CDR3: TGTGCCAACAGTACGATAGGGGACACTGAAGCTTTCGTT. This sequence encodes CANSTIGDTEAFV.

Concerning this clonotype itself: One end of the junction is discordant with germline, which a read error may explain. V gene TRBV6-5 combines with J gene TRBJ2-3; D tentatively reads TRBD1 or TRBD2 (6 bases each). Germline V gene sequence: CDR1 MNHEY, CDR2 SVGAGI. This CDR3 has 15 residues. Here the CDR3 reads CASSYDAGGGDMQYF. The CDR3 region has the DNA TGTGCCAGCAGTTATGATGCAGGAGGGGGAGATATGCAGTATTTT.

As regards this clonotype: One end of the junction fails to match germline, which may point to a read error. The chain has TRBV4-1 and TRBJ1-3; 8 positions match TRBD1. Germline V CDR1 and CDR2: MGHRA, YSYEKL. The CDR3 runs to 15 residues. The CDR3: CTSSQEDRVGNTIYF. CDR3 nucleotides: TGCACCAGCAGCCAAGAGGACAGGGTTGGAAACACGATATATTTT.

Concerning this clonotype: Compared with germline, one end of the junction differs, possibly owing to a read error. V is TRBV5-6 and J is TRBJ2-1, with a tentative D call TRBD2 (5 bases). The CDR3 length is 16 residues. Looked up from germline, CDR1 is SGHDT and CDR2 is YYEEEE. The CDR3 DNA follows: TGTGCCAGCAGCCCACTGGTAGGGAGCTCCTACAACGAGCAGTTCTTC. Its protein is CASSPLVGSSYNEQFF.

The sample holds many counts of this clonotype. The chain recombines TRBV29-1 with TRBJ1-1; maybe TRBD1 (5 bases). V gave up 4 bases and J gave up 5 bases, with 14 bases separating them. The CDR3 covers 13 residues. Germline V lookup: CDR1 SQVTM, CDR2 ANQGSEA. In nucleotides, the CDR3 is TGCAGCGTTGCACTCAGGGCCGAAACTGAAGCTTTCTTT. The encoded protein is CSVALRAETEAFF.

This clonotype was seen at least ten times. The V and J genes are TRBV5-1 and TRBJ2-1, with 8 positions matching TRBD1. Germline V lookup: CDR1 SGHRS, CDR2 YFSETQ. The junction had 5 bases not matched to a gene; V was cut back by 1 base and J by 2 bases. The CDR3 runs to 16 residues. The CDR3 DNA follows: TGCGCCAGCAGCTTGTTAGGGACAGGAACCTACAATGAGCAGTTCTTC. It is translated as CASSLLGTGTYNEQFF.

The gene calls are TRBV4-1 and TRBJ2-2; 7 bases match TRBD1. V gave up 0 bases and J gave up 12 bases; unmatched junction bases: 22. CDR1 is MGHRA, CDR2 YSYEKL, per germline. CDR3 size: 19 residues. The CDR3 loop is CASSQDFLPGQSDWGKLFF. The CDR3, as DNA: TGCGCCAGCAGCCAAGACTTTCTCCCGGGACAGTCGGACTGGGGGAAGCTGTTTTTT.

In regard to this clonotype: One end of the junction is discordant with germline, which a read error may explain. CDR3 amino acids: CASCLEGKSNNEQFF. Here the CDR3 DNA reads TGTGCCAGCTGCTTAGAAGGGAAGAGCAACAATGAGCAGTTCTTC. The rearrangement links TRBV11-2 to TRBJ2-1; D gene ambiguous. CDR3 size: 15 residues. Looked up from germline, CDR1 is SGHAT and CDR2 is FQNNGV.

Comment on this clonotype: The conserved closing phenylalanine or tryptophan is absent in this CDR3, likely reflecting a read error. The DNA is left out, because the CDR3 cannot be placed on it with certainty; the CDR3 is given as TCRdb lists it. This chain connects TRBV11-3 to TRBJ1-1; the table's D call, TRBD1, has no DNA check behind it. Germline CDR1 is SGHNT and CDR2 is YENEEA. The CDR3 is 13 amino acids long, termini counted. The CDR3 is CASNLAGGTEASI.

With regard to this clonotype: The junction shows a germline mismatch at one end, possibly a read error. The chain combines TRBV6-1 with TRBJ1-1, with unresolved D. This CDR3 has 14 residues. Germline V gene lookup returns CDR1 MNHNS and CDR2 SASEGT. CDR3 DNA sequence: TGTACCAGCAGTGAGATTCGTGGTTCCACTGAAGCTTTCTTT. This translates into CTSSEIRGSTEAFF.

On this clonotype itself: In this CDR3 the conserved last residue, phenylalanine or tryptophan, is missing, so a read error is likely. This sequence joins TRBV11-2 and TRBJ1-1, with a possible D match to TRBD1 (6 bases). Per the germline V gene, CDR1 is SGHAT and CDR2 is FQNNGV. The CDR3 has 17 amino acids. Between the trimmed V and J ends, which lost 4 bases and 0 bases, there was a span of 18 bases. As DNA, the CDR3 is TGTGCCAGCAGCTATAGTCGGCCGGGGGCTGTGAACACTGAAGCTTTCTCT. Translating it yields CASSYSRPGAVNTEAFS.

This clonotype was counted many times. The chain uses TRBV29-1 and TRBJ2-3; TRBD2 matches 11 bases. J lost 3 bases, V lost 5 bases, and 7 bases had no gene match. Germline loops: CDR1 SQVTM, CDR2 ANQGSEA. The CDR3 spans 15 residues. CDR3 sequence reads: CSVSSLAGATDTQYF. CDR3 nucleotides: TGCAGCGTTTCATCACTAGCGGGGGCGACAGATACGCAGTATTTT.

The chain is built from TRBV29-1 and TRBJ1-1; D call uncertain. The V gene's germline CDR1 is SQVTM and CDR2 ANQGSEA. This CDR3 is 11 amino acids long. The germline V and J ends were trimmed by 5 bases and 4 bases, with 8 bases remaining between them. CDR3 region: CSVTVSTEAFF. The CDR3 nucleotides read TGCAGCGTTACGGTGAGCACTGAAGCTTTCTTT.

As concerns this clonotype: This could be a read error, since a much larger clone is one nucleotide away. The rearrangement joins TRBV7-9 to TRBJ2-7; 11 nucleotides align to TRBD1. Germline V gene lookup returns CDR1 SEHNR and CDR2 FQNEAQ (reference sequence). The CDR3 runs to 15 residues. V was pared by 6 bases and J by 7 bases, with 11 bases of the junction left unmatched. The CDR3 nucleotides read TGTGCCAGCAGACCACCGGGACAGGGGGTGGGTGAGCAGTACTTC. It translates to CASRPPGQGVGEQYF.

This sequence joins TRBV5-1 and TRBJ2-2, with D perhaps matching TRBD1 (5 bases). The CDR3 loop spans 17 amino acids. Germline V gene sequence: CDR1 SGHRS, CDR2 YFSETQ. The V end lost 0 bases, the J end lost 6 bases, and 18 bases lay between the germline ends. CDR3 sequence: CASSLARTHQGAGELFF. CDR3 nucleotides: TGCGCCAGCAGCTTGGCCAGGACGCACCAAGGGGCCGGGGAGCTGTTTTTT.

This clonotype was seen a single time. At one end, the junction sequence differs from germline, possibly due to a read error. CDR3 sequence reads: CVSSNYGYTF. CDR3 DNA: TGTGTCAGCAGTAACTATGGCTACACCTTC. The chain recombines TRBV28 with TRBJ1-2, with D hard to call. The germline V gene has CDR1 MDHEN and CDR2 SYDVKM. This CDR3 region has 10 residues.

Concerning this clonotype: The junction does not match germline at one end; this may be a read error. This chain links TRBV11-2 with TRBJ2-1, with TRBD2 matching 8 bases. Germline CDR1 is SGHAT and CDR2 is FQNNGV. The CDR3 is 15 amino acids. The CDR3 protein is CVSSPESGSANEEFF. The CDR3 region has the DNA TGTGTCAGCAGCCCCGAGAGCGGGAGCGCTAATGAGGAGTTCTTC.

The CDR3: CASSYRSAGTGAGELFF. In nucleotides, the CDR3 is TGTGCCAGCAGTTACAGATCAGCCGGGACAGGGGCCGGGGAGCTGTTTTTT. The chain has TRBV6-5 and TRBJ2-2; 10 bases map to TRBD1. Trimming cost V 2 bases and J 6 bases; bases outside gene matches: 9. CDR1 and CDR2 from the germline V gene are MNHEY and SVGAGI. CDR3 size: 17 residues.